The count of the clone carrying this T cell receptor (beta chain) is one. These data come from a study of control samples from healthy donors and cancer patients. Sequenced by immunoSEQ multiplex PCR; TCRdb stores in-frame clones only, minus some. The sample shows some 95,000 clones, about 79% of them seen only once. Material: blood. The receptor's source is a woman aged 25 to 45 in good health.

DNA for the CDR3: TGTGCCAGCAGCCCGGACAGAGACTACGAGCAGTACTTC. It yields the protein CASSPDRDYEQYF. V and J are TRBV5-6 and TRBJ2-7; TRBD1 is a possible D gene (6 bases). The CDR3 loop spans 13 amino acids. Deletions cut 4 bases from V and 3 bases from J, with 11 bases between. Germline V lookup: CDR1 SGHDT, CDR2 YYEEEE.